This passage covers 29 T cell receptor beta chains from one sample sequenced in a study of T cells in tuberculosis. Sequenced by immunoSEQ multiplex PCR; TCRdb stores in-frame clones only, minus some. The sample includes about 25,000 clones, around nine tenths seen only once; the top ten take roughly 15%. The specimen was PBMCs. Every receptor here comes from a donor under 30 with latent tuberculosis or without tuberculosis infection. Some clones in this sample may be carry-over from other donors' samples.

J is TRBJ2-3 and V is TRBV7-2; 10 nucleotides align to TRBD1. Trimming cost V 4 bases and J 0 bases; bases outside gene matches: 10. Germline CDR1 and CDR2: SGHTA and FQGNSA. The CDR3 runs to 18 residues. CDR3 in DNA: TGTGCCAGCAGCTCTAGGGGGAGGGGACAGGGGAGCACAGATACGCAGTATTTT. Amino acids: CASSSRGRGQGSTDTQYF.

This clone has just one count. This chain connects TRBV11-2 to TRBJ1-2, with 8 positions matching TRBD1. The CDR3 consists of 14 residues. V gave up 2 bases and J gave up 7 bases; unmatched junction bases: 6. Germline V lookup: CDR1 SGHAT, CDR2 FQNNGV. The CDR3 region has the DNA TGTGCCAGCAGCTTAACGGGACAGGCGGGTGGCTACACCTTC. Its translation: CASSLTGQAGGYTF. The whole variable domain, remainder taken from reference TRBV11-2 and TRBJ1-2, is EAGVAQSPRYKIIEKRQSVAFWCNPISGHATLYWYQQILGQGPKLLIQFQNNGVVDDSQLPKDRFSAERLKGVDSTLKIQPAKLEDSAVYLCASSLTGQAGGYTFGSGTRLTVV.

The J gene is TRBJ2-1, the V gene TRBV6-5, with TRBD2 identical over 10 bases. There are 14 residues in the CDR3. V lost 10 bases to trimming and J lost 1 base; unmatched junction nucleotides: 4. CDR1 and CDR2 from the germline V gene are MNHEY and SVGAGI. CDR3: CAIKRGGSYNEQFF. The CDR3 DNA reads as TGTGCCATCAAGCGGGGGGGTTCCTACAATGAGCAGTTCTTC.

The chain recombines TRBV27 with TRBJ2-1; possible D gene TRBD1, 6 bases. Germline assignment: CDR1 MNHEY and CDR2 SMNVEV (reference sequence). Trimming shortened V by 6 bases and J by 0 bases, and 9 bases separated the two germline ends. This CDR3 region has 14 residues. The CDR3 reads CASSPDSSYNEQFF. In DNA, the CDR3 is TGTGCCAGCAGCCCGGACAGCTCCTACAATGAGCAGTTCTTC.

V usage is TRBV4-2 and J usage is TRBJ2-7; 11 bases align to TRBD1. V lost 6 bases and J lost 6; bases outside the gene matches: 7. From germline, CDR1 is LGHNA and CDR2 YNFKEQ. The CDR3 sequence is 14 residues long. The CDR3 bases are TGTGCCAGCAGAGACGGGACAGGGGGGCCCGAGCAGTACTTC. Encoded protein: CASRDGTGGPEQYF.

This chain joins TRBV7-9 and TRBJ2-2, with D maybe TRBD2 (5 bases). The CDR3 runs to 16 residues. V lost 3 bases and J lost 0, with 11 bases in between. Germline V gene data show CDR1 as SEHNR and CDR2 as FQNEAQ (reference sequence). CDR3 in DNA: TGTGCCAGCAGCTTTATGGCGGGCACGAACACCGGGGAGCTGTTTTTT. Its translation: CASSFMAGTNTGELFF.

The gene calls are TRBV10-3 and TRBJ2-1; TRBD2 agrees at 13 bases. The CDR3 has 18 residues. Germline V gene sequence: CDR1 ENHRY, CDR2 SYGVKD. The junction had 13 bases not matched to a gene; V was cut back by 6 bases and J by 5 bases. This CDR3 reads CAIRKLAGGYPGHNEQFF. In DNA form, the CDR3 reads TGTGCCATCAGGAAACTAGCGGGAGGGTACCCGGGCCACAATGAGCAGTTCTTC.

The chain joins TRBV18 to TRBJ2-1; 11 bases map to TRBD2. The V gene end was trimmed by 4 bases and the J gene end by 0 bases; junction bases not matched to a gene: 8. The CDR3 length is 18 residues. CDR1 KGHSH and CDR2 LQKENI come from the germline V gene. In nucleotides, the CDR3 is TGTGCCAGCTCACGTGGGACTAGCGGTCCGAGCTCCTACAATGAGCAGTTCTTC. Encoded protein: CASSRGTSGPSSYNEQFF. The whole variable domain, filled in from reference TRBV18 and TRBJ2-1, reads NAGVMQNPRHLVRRRGQEARLRCSPMKGHSHVYWYRQLPEEGLKFMVYLQKENIIDESGMPKERFSAEFPKEGPSILRIQQVVRGDSAAYFCASSRGTSGPSSYNEQFFGPGTRLTVL.

The rearrangement uses TRBV5-6 and TRBJ1-5; possible D gene TRBD1, 6 bases. The CDR3 runs to 15 residues. From germline, CDR1 is SGHDT and CDR2 YYEEEE. V gave up 0 bases and J gave up 0 bases, with 7 bases separating them. The CDR3 spells CASSLGQVSNQPQHF. For the CDR3, the DNA is TGTGCCAGCAGCTTGGGACAGGTTAGCAATCAGCCCCAGCATTTT.

The CDR3 spells CATSRVYRDSGGSYNEQFF. In nucleotides, the CDR3 is TGTGCCACCAGCAGAGTATACCGGGACTCAGGAGGCTCCTACAATGAGCAGTTCTTC. The chain has TRBV15 and TRBJ2-1, with D tentatively TRBD2 (6 bases). The CDR3 length is 19 residues. V was trimmed by 1 base and J by 0 bases, leaving 19 bases between them. In germline, CDR1 is LNHNV, CDR2 YYDKDF (reference sequence).

V gene TRBV6-4 combines with J gene TRBJ2-7; 10 bases are a match to TRBD2. V lost 2 bases to trimming and J lost 2 bases; unmatched junction nucleotides: 6. The CDR3 sequence is 16 residues long. The germline V gene has CDR1 MRHNA and CDR2 SNTAGT. As DNA, the CDR3 is TGTGCCAGCAGTGACCCCCCTAGCGGGAGCGCCTACGAGCAGTACTTC. Its translation is CASSDPPSGSAYEQYF.

This sequence joins TRBV19 and TRBJ1-3; D is unresolved. Trimming took off 0 bases at V and 0 bases at J, with 15 bases between the two ends. Germline CDR1 reads LNHDA; CDR2 reads SQIVND (reference sequence). CDR3 length: 18 amino acids. The chain's CDR3 is CASSIDTSGLLSGNTIYF. For the CDR3, the DNA is TGTGCCAGTAGTATAGATACGTCGGGGTTACTCTCTGGAAACACCATATATTTT.

This clone appeared a single time. In DNA, the CDR3 is TGCGCCAGCAGTACCTCTGGGGCGGGAGACTACGAGCAGTACTTC. Translating gives CASSTSGAGDYEQYF. J is TRBJ2-7 and V is TRBV4-1; 7 bases fit TRBD2. Looked up from germline, CDR1 is MGHRA and CDR2 is YSYEKL. The CDR3 consists of 15 residues. The ends lost 6 bases at V and 3 bases at J; junction bases unmatched: 11.

The chain has TRBV15 and TRBJ1-2; 7 bases align to TRBD1. Germline lookup yields CDR1 LNHNV and CDR2 YYDKDF (reference sequence). The J segment lost 5 bases and the V segment lost 2 bases, leaving 2 bases of the junction unmatched. This CDR3 comprises 13 residues. The CDR3 DNA sequence: TGTGCCACCAGCAGACGGGACAGTTATGGCTACACCTTC. It is translated as CATSRRDSYGYTF.

The CDR3 spells CASSEYQGNTGELFF. The DNA for the CDR3 is TGTGCCAGCAGTGAATATCAGGGAAACACCGGGGAGCTGTTTTTT. This chain connects TRBV2 to TRBJ2-2; perhaps TRBD1 as D (5 bases). The CDR3 has 15 amino acids. The germline V gene has CDR1 SNHLY and CDR2 FYNNEI. V lost 2 bases to trimming and J lost 2 bases, with 9 bases between them.

This chain uses TRBV4-3 with TRBJ2-1, with D perhaps matching TRBD2 (5 bases). This CDR3 is built from 15 residues. Trimming cost V 0 bases and J 8 bases, with 14 bases left between them. Germline lookup yields CDR1 LGHNA and CDR2 YSLEER. The CDR3 sequence is CASSQEDRGWDEQFF. DNA of the CDR3: TGCGCCAGCAGCCAAGAAGATCGGGGTTGGGATGAGCAGTTCTTC.

This chain connects TRBV18 to TRBJ2-5, with TRBD1 matching over 11 bases. This CDR3 is built from 16 residues. Germline CDR1 reads KGHSH; CDR2 reads LQKENI. V lost 3 bases to trimming and J lost 5 bases; unmatched junction nucleotides: 8. The CDR3 DNA is TGTGCCAGCTCACCCACCGGGACAGGGGGGACGGAGACCCAGTACTTC. The encoded protein is CASSPTGTGGTETQYF.

This chain connects TRBV5-1 to TRBJ2-7; perhaps TRBD1 as D (6 bases). Germline CDR1 SGHRS, CDR2 YFSETQ. V shed 4 bases and J shed 2 bases, with 16 bases lying between them. There are 15 residues in the CDR3. CDR3: CASSVRGDTAYEQYF. The CDR3 DNA reads as TGCGCCAGCAGCGTGAGAGGGGACACCGCCTACGAGCAGTACTTC.

The J gene is TRBJ2-2, the V gene TRBV9; a possible D gene is TRBD2 (5 bases). The CDR3 covers 16 residues. Germline V CDR1 and CDR2: SGDLS, YYNGEE. V lost 0 bases, J lost 7 bases, and 16 bases lay in between. CDR3 sequence reads: CASSVAMEVGFGELFF. The CDR3 bases are TGTGCCAGCAGCGTAGCTATGGAGGTGGGGTTCGGGGAGCTGTTTTTT.

This rearrangement joins TRBV1 to TRBJ2-2; the table's D call TRBD2 went unverified against the DNA. TRBV1 is a pseudogene locus. The CDR3 length is 17 residues. Here the CDR3 DNA reads TGCACCAGCAGCCAAGACCATAGCGGGGCAACTACCGGGGAGCTGTTTTTT. It codes for CTSSQDHSGATTGELFF.

The chain has TRBV19 and TRBJ1-5, with TRBD1 matching over 8 bases. This CDR3 spans 16 amino acids. After removal of 0 bases from V and 2 bases from J, the junction contained 3 bases not matched to a gene. In germline, CDR1 is LNHDA, CDR2 SQIVND (reference sequence). For the CDR3, the DNA is TGTGCCAGTAGTATAGACCCGACAGGGGGCAATCAGCCCCAGCATTTT. Protein sequence: CASSIDPTGGNQPQHF.

The J gene is TRBJ2-2, the V gene TRBV9, with 7 bases that match TRBD1. Unmatched junction bases numbered 14, after V lost 5 bases and J lost 4 bases. This CDR3 is 17 amino acids long. Germline V CDR1 and CDR2: SGDLS, YYNGEE. The CDR3 coding sequence is TGTGCCAGCAGTCTTGCGCCACAGGGGTGGGGCACCGGGGAGCTGTTTTTT. Residues: CASSLAPQGWGTGELFF.

V and J are TRBV5-1 and TRBJ2-3, with a tentative D call TRBD2 (6 bases). CDR1 is SGHRS and CDR2 is YFSETQ in the germline V gene. The CDR3 spans 15 residues. Trimming shortened V by 8 bases and J by 1 base, and 17 bases separated the two germline ends. The CDR3 nucleotides read TGCGCCAGTTACCCCGGAGGGTCCGGCACAGATACGCAGTATTTT. It specifies CASYPGGSGTDTQYF.

This rearrangement joins TRBV27 to TRBJ2-1, with D maybe TRBD1 (6 bases). V lost 5 bases to trimming and J lost 11 bases, with 10 bases between them. This CDR3 has 11 residues. CDR1 is MNHEY and CDR2 is SMNVEV in the germline V gene (reference sequence). CDR3 loop: CASSPGHQQFF. The CDR3 DNA reads TGTGCCAGCAGTCCGGGACACCAGCAGTTCTTC.

This chain uses TRBV4-3 with TRBJ2-7, with D possibly matching TRBD2 (6 bases). The CDR3 consists of 15 residues. Germline CDR1 LGHNA, CDR2 YSLEER. The germline V and J ends were trimmed by 0 bases and 3 bases, with 12 bases remaining between them. The CDR3 bases are TGCGCCAGCAGCCAAGACGGGAGTACATACTACGAGCAGTACTTC. Its translation is CASSQDGSTYYEQYF.

The chain is built from TRBV5-4 and TRBJ2-3; D perhaps matches TRBD1 (6 bases). Germline V lookup: CDR1 SGHNT, CDR2 YYREEE (reference sequence). Trimming stripped 0 bases from V and 5 bases from J, with 10 bases between. The length of the CDR3 is 14 residues. In nucleotides, the CDR3 is TGTGCCAGCAGCTTGGACAGGGCCCAAGATACGCAGTATTTT. Translation gives CASSLDRAQDTQYF.

This sequence joins TRBV19 and TRBJ2-1; 9 bases match TRBD2. The CDR3 runs 19 residues. V was pared by 3 bases and J by 2 bases, with 14 bases of the junction left unmatched. Germline CDR1 and CDR2: LNHDA and SQIVND (reference sequence). The CDR3, as DNA: TGTGCCAGTAGTATTCGGCCGGGTAGCGGGAGATCGACCTACAATGAGCAGTTCTTC. Its protein product is CASSIRPGSGRSTYNEQFF.

A single count supports this clone. The rearrangement joins TRBV5-4 to TRBJ2-4; 7 nucleotides align to TRBD1. Germline V CDR1 and CDR2: SGHNT, YYREEE (reference sequence). The CDR3 is 15 residues long. Trimming cost V 0 bases and J 6 bases; bases outside gene matches: 6. The CDR3 coding sequence is TGTGCCAGCAGCTTGGGGGACAGCCTAATAAACATTCAGTACTTC. It encodes CASSLGDSLINIQYF.

The rearrangement joins TRBV19 to TRBJ1-2, with D uncertain. The CDR3 is 11 residues long. V was cut by 8 bases and J by 4 bases, with 8 bases left in between. Germline CDR1 LNHDA, CDR2 SQIVND (reference sequence). The CDR3 region has the DNA TGTGCCAGTCTGACGGGCTATGGCTACACCTTC. Protein: CASLTGYGYTF.